The entry that follows covers one T cell receptor (beta chain) sequence. As yet, its antigen is unknown. This entry is derived from a study of T cell repertoires in cytomegalovirus infection. Study-wide context: Based on public TCR beta signatures, there were indications of CMV infection and of a matching HLA type. Whole-study findings and limits: Totalled public TCR beta family frequency picked out people who carried CMV plus the relevant HLA. Dominating the ex vivo response were HLA-C-restricted CMV-specific TCR beta clonotypes.

V trimming: 0 bases; J trimming: 7 bases; junction bases outside the gene matches: 7. This CDR3 has 15 amino acids. CDR1 and CDR2 from the germline V gene are SGHRS and YFSETQ. Via MiXCR, TCRdb re-called the reads, giving one row per CDR3 protein. The sample has around 290,000 distinct CDR3 sequences; around 25% are singletons. J is TRBJ2-1 and V is TRBV5-1; TRBD2 aligns across 7 bases. The sequenced sample was PBMCs. The TCR was taken from a human donor in good health (CMV status not recorded). Some clones in this sample may be carry-over from other donors' samples. The CDR3 loop reads CASSLVRGLTNEQFF. CDR3 in DNA: TGCGCCAGCAGCTTGGTACGGGGACTAACGAATGAGCAGTTCTTC. Drawing the rest from reference TRBV5-1 and TRBJ2-1, the complete variable domain is KAGVTQTPRYLIKTRGQQVTLSCSPISGHRSVSWYQQTPGQGLQFLFEYFSETQRNKGNFPGRFSGRQFSNSRSEMNVSTLELGDSALYLCASSLVRGLTNEQFFGPGTRLTVL.